Listed below are T cell receptor beta chains from one sample, sequenced in a study of control samples from healthy donors and cancer patients. Sequenced by immunoSEQ multiplex PCR; TCRdb stores in-frame clones only, minus some. The sample holds about 190,000 clones, around 93% seen once. Sequences were obtained from blood. These receptors originate from a young man in good health. The CDR3 runs from the conserved cysteine through the conserved F or W. The D gene is left open where the match is weak. Clone size is stated in some rows and not others, as once, few, many or a class when expanded.

>TRBJ2-7|.|.|18|TRBV5-6
CASSFPVKPGHSSYEQYF
TGTGCCAGCAGCTTCCCCGTAAAACCGGGCCACAGCTCCTACGAGCAGTACTTC
>TRBJ1-6|.|.|17|TRBV27
CASSLGWGTFGNSPLHF
TGTGCCAGCAGTTTAGGTTGGGGGACTTTTGGGAATTCACCCCTCCACTTT
>TRBJ1-2|.|.|14|TRBV30
CAWSGGRNPYGYTF
TGTGCCTGGAGTGGAGGGAGGAACCCCTATGGCTACACCTTC
>TRBJ1-4|.|.|16|TRBV10-3
CAISAETVTTNEKLFF
TGTGCCATCAGTGCCGAGACTGTGACAACTAATGAAAAACTGTTTTTT
>TRBJ1-5|.|.|15|TRBV10-3
CAISEAFGGNQPQHF
TGTGCCATCAGTGAGGCCTTCGGGGGCAATCAGCCCCAGCATTTT
>TRBJ2-1|.|.|14|TRBV2
CASRVRWIFNEQFF
TGTGCCAGCAGGGTTAGATGGATCTTTAATGAGCAGTTCTTC
>TRBJ2-3|.|.|15|TRBV5-1
CASSLAAGGADTQYF
TGCGCCAGCAGCTTGGCGGCAGGGGGGGCAGATACGCAGTATTTT
>TRBJ2-1|TRBD2|.|16|TRBV4-1
CASSQAVSAGGDEQFF
TGCGCCAGCAGCCAAGCAGTGTCGGCGGGGGGCGATGAGCAGTTCTTC
>TRBJ1-1|.|.|16|TRBV13
CASSPTPDRSNTEAFF
TGTGCCAGCAGCCCAACCCCTGACAGGTCGAACACTGAAGCTTTCTTT
>TRBJ2-1|TRBD1|.|14|TRBV7-9
CASSAWDRESEQFF
TGTGCCAGCAGCGCTTGGGACAGGGAGTCTGAGCAGTTCTTC
>TRBJ2-3|TRBD2|.|16|TRBV3-1/TRBV3-2
CASSLTLAGVADTQYF
TGTGCCAGCAGCCTCACCTTAGCGGGGGTGGCAGATACGCAGTATTTT
>TRBJ2-3|TRBD2|.|18|TRBV9
CASSPVAGGKESRDTQYF
TGTGCCAGCAGCCCCGTCGCGGGGGGGAAAGAAAGCAGGGATACGCAGTATTTT
>TRBJ1-1|.|.|12|TRBV6-5
CASSKWDTEAFF
TGTGCCAGCAGTAAGTGGGACACTGAAGCTTTCTTT
>TRBJ1-5|.|.|17|TRBV5-5
CASSFTGNLYSNQPQHF
TGTGCCAGCAGCTTCACAGGAAATCTGTATAGCAATCAGCCCCAGCATTTT
>TRBJ1-1|.|once|13|TRBV19
CASSLQRNTEAFF
TGTGCCAGTAGTTTACAGCGGAACACTGAAGCTTTCTTT
>TRBJ2-1|.|.|15|TRBV5-4
CASSYLQGVNNEQFF
TGTGCCAGCAGCTACCTCCAAGGCGTAAACAATGAGCAGTTCTTC
>TRBJ2-3|.|.|13|TRBV24-1
CATTRGAGDTQYF
TGTGCCACCACTCGGGGCGCGGGAGATACGCAGTATTTT
>TRBJ1-3|.|.|16|TRBV15
CATSRERQGTGNTIYF
TGTGCCACCAGCAGAGAACGGCAGGGAACTGGAAACACCATATATTTT
>TRBJ1-6|.|.|15|TRBV19
CASSPHSGKNSPLHF
TGTGCCAGTAGTCCACATTCAGGGAAGAATTCACCCCTCCACTTT
>TRBJ1-4|.|.|14|TRBV5-6
CASSLGGSVEKLFF
TGTGCCAGCAGCTTGGGGGGGTCTGTTGAAAAACTGTTTTTT
>TRBJ2-4|TRBD2|.|18|TRBV11-2
CASSLVSSGGASQNIQYF
TGTGCCAGCAGCTTAGTGTCTAGCGGGGGGGCCTCCCAAAACATTCAGTACTTC
>TRBJ2-1|.|.|15|TRBV7-8
CASSSDWGSYNEQFF
TGTGCCAGCAGCTCCGACTGGGGCTCCTACAATGAGCAGTTCTTC
>TRBJ2-3|.|.|14|TRBV4-1
CASSQEGRGDTQYF
TGCGCCAGCAGCCAAGAAGGTAGGGGGGATACGCAGTATTTT
>TRBJ2-7|.|.|17|TRBV3-1/TRBV3-2
CASSPTSSGTDADQQYF
TGTGCCAGCAGCCCCACTTCAAGCGGGACAGATGCAGACCAGCAGTACTTC
>TRBJ1-1|.|few|14|TRBV7-9
CASSPQTKNTEAFF
TGTGCCAGCAGCCCCCAGACCAAAAACACTGAAGCTTTCTTT
>TRBJ2-3|.|.|16|TRBV11-2
CASSQLGVAAADTQYF
TGTGCCAGCAGCCAGTTGGGGGTAGCGGCTGCAGATACGCAGTATTTT
>TRBJ1-4|.|.|13|TRBV12-3/TRBV12-4
CASSFKSPGRLFF
TGTGCCAGCAGTTTCAAATCACCTGGGAGACTGTTTTTT
>TRBJ1-2|.|.|14|TRBV3-1/TRBV3-2
CASSQDVQIYGYTF
TGTGCCAGCAGCCAAGATGTACAGATCTATGGCTACACCTTC
>TRBJ1-2|.|.|12|TRBV2
CASSDRLYGYTF
TGTGCCAGCAGCGACAGGCTCTATGGCTACACCTTC
>TRBJ1-1|TRBD1|.|15|TRBV18
CASSRRDRDSTEAFF
TGTGCCAGCTCACGCCGGGACAGGGATTCCACTGAAGCTTTCTTT
>TRBJ1-5|.|.|14|TRBV21-1
CASSKVAGNQPQHF
TGTGCCAGCAGCAAAGTGGCGGGGAATCAGCCCCAGCATTTT
>TRBJ2-7|.|.|15|TRBV6-5
CASTSSRGQSYEQYF
TGTGCCAGCACCTCTTCGCGGGGCCAATCCTACGAGCAGTACTTC
>TRBJ2-3|TRBD2|.|16|TRBV3-1/TRBV3-2
CASSQEGGGGTDTQYF
TGTGCCAGCAGCCAAGAGGGCGGGGGGGGTACAGATACGCAGTATTTT
>TRBJ1-3|.|.|15|TRBV5-6
CASSLSTGSGNTIYF
TGTGCCAGCAGCTTGAGTACGGGCTCTGGAAACACCATATATTTT
>TRBJ1-6|.|.|14|TRBV6-6
CASSWGRRDSPLHF
TGTGCCAGCAGTTGGGGACGGCGGGATTCACCCCTCCACTTT
>TRBJ1-5|.|.|14|TRBV15
CATSQKYSNQPQHF
TGTGCCACCAGCCAAAAATACAGCAATCAGCCCCAGCATTTT
>TRBJ1-4|TRBD1|once|14|TRBV18
CASSRGQMNEKLFF
TGTGCCAGCTCACGGGGACAGATGAATGAAAAACTGTTTTTT
>TRBJ1-3|.|.|12|TRBV3-1/TRBV3-2
CASSASRNTIYF
TGTGCCAGCAGCGCAAGTCGAAACACCATATATTTT
>TRBJ1-2|TRBD1|.|13|TRBV30
CAWRTGAGRGYTF
TGTGCCTGGAGGACAGGGGCCGGGCGGGGCTACACCTTC
>TRBJ2-3|TRBD2|.|17|TRBV7-9
CASSPSRGAGRSDTQYF
TGTGCCAGCAGCCCTTCGCGGGGGGCCGGAAGGTCAGATACGCAGTATTTT